Each of the 13 T cell receptor beta chains below was sequenced from the same sample in a study of PD-L1 blockade in urothelial cancer. Time point given: pretreatment peripheral blood. Clones were read by immunoSEQ multiplex PCR, and TCRdb kept only the in-frame ones, dropping some. Of about 93,000 clones listed, around 87% are singletons. The sample in question was PBMCs, obtained around atezolizumab (anti-PD-L1) treatment. The origin of the receptors is a man aged 60-69 years with urothelial cancer.

The gene calls are TRBV9 and TRBJ2-3; no reliable D call. Germline values: CDR1 SGDLS, CDR2 YYNGEE. V dropped 4 bases and J dropped 0 bases, with 15 bases sitting between them. The CDR3 has 16 residues. The CDR3 region is CASSPLGAISTDTQYF. CDR3 nucleotide sequence: TGTGCCAGCAGCCCCCTTGGAGCGATTAGCACAGATACGCAGTATTTT.

A note on this clone: The junction and the germline gene differ at one end; a read error may be behind it. The gene calls are TRBV2 and TRBJ2-7, with D maybe TRBD1 (6 bases). This CDR3 has 14 amino acids. Germline lookup yields CDR1 SNHLY and CDR2 FYNNEI. The CDR3 nucleotides are TGTGCCACCAGTGAACAGGGATCCTCCTACGAGCAGTACTTC. Residues: CATSEQGSSYEQYF.

Comments on this clone: This sample includes further DNA sequences coding for the same CDR3. This rearrangement joins TRBV30 to TRBJ1-5; D not resolved. The CDR3 contains 14 residues. Trimming took off 1 base at V and 0 bases at J, with 7 bases between the two ends. Germline CDR1 and CDR2: GTSNPN and SVGIG (reference sequence). CDR3 sequence reads: CAWSGSVSNQPQHF. The CDR3 DNA reads TGTGCCTGGAGTGGGTCAGTTAGCAATCAGCCCCAGCATTTT.

This sequence joins TRBV6-4 and TRBJ1-1, with TRBD1 as a possible D gene (6 bases). CDR1 and CDR2 (germline): MRHNA, SNTAGT. CDR3 size: 13 residues. Trimming took 3 bases from V and 5 from J, leaving 10 bases between them. The CDR3 coding sequence is TGTGCCAGCAGTGAACAGGGAGGGACTGAAGCTTTCTTT. Translation gives CASSEQGGTEAFF.

This clone was found once. This chain uses TRBV2 with TRBJ1-5; unclear D gene. V dropped 6 bases and J dropped 8 bases, with 17 bases sitting between them. Looked up from germline, CDR1 is SNHLY and CDR2 is FYNNEI. This CDR3 has 14 residues. The CDR3 here is CASRDDNPGEPQHF. The CDR3 coding sequence is TGTGCCAGCAGGGATGACAACCCCGGGGAGCCCCAGCATTTT.

The rearrangement joins TRBV4-2 to TRBJ1-4; TRBD1 might be the D (5 bases). CDR1 LGHNA and CDR2 YNFKEQ come from the germline V gene. The CDR3 totals 15 residues. V was pared by 4 bases and J by 8 bases, with 17 bases between. The CDR3 region is CASSRGGGTAEKLFF. The CDR3 bases are TGTGCCAGCAGCCGGGGTGGAGGGACGGCGGAAAAACTGTTTTTT.

This clone was seen once. The chain carries TRBV7-2 and TRBJ2-5, with D hard to call. The germline CDR1 and CDR2 sequences are SGHTA and FQGNSA. Trimming took 1 base from V and 2 from J, leaving 8 bases between them. This CDR3 is built from 14 residues. CDR3 residues: CASSLDRVQETQYF. The CDR3 bases are TGTGCCAGCAGCTTAGATCGAGTACAAGAGACCCAGTACTTC.

The chain links TRBV15 to TRBJ2-1; TRBD2 aligns across 11 bases. CDR3 length: 16 amino acids. Looked up from germline, CDR1 is LNHNV and CDR2 is YYDKDF (reference sequence). V lost 0 bases to trimming and J lost 10 bases; unmatched junction nucleotides: 8. The CDR3 region has the DNA TGTGCCACCAGCAGAGAACGGGAACTAGCGGGAGCGGAGCAGTTCTTC. Translated, it gives CATSRERELAGAEQFF.

The V call is TRBV10-2, the J call TRBJ2-7; 10 bases map to TRBD2. Trimming took 6 bases from V and 4 from J; bases not matched to a gene: 9. The germline V gene encodes CDR1 WSHSY and CDR2 SAAADI. CDR3 size: 15 residues. This chain's CDR3 is CASRDPAGGGYEQYF. The CDR3 DNA follows: TGCGCCAGCAGGGACCCAGCGGGGGGGGGTTACGAGCAGTACTTC.

The chain joins TRBV5-4 to TRBJ1-3, with 9 bases lining up with TRBD1. V shed 3 bases and J 2 bases; nucleotides not matched to a gene: 6. Germline V gene sequence: CDR1 SGHNT, CDR2 YYREEE (reference sequence). CDR3 length equals 16 residues. The CDR3 spells CASSSWDRETGNTIYF. The CDR3 region has the DNA TGTGCCAGCAGCTCCTGGGACAGGGAAACTGGAAACACCATATATTTT. The full variable domain, its missing parts supplied by reference TRBV5-4 and TRBJ1-3, is ETGVTQSPTHLIKTRGQQVTLRCSSQSGHNTVSWYQQALGQGPQFIFQYYREEENGRGNFPPRFSGLQFPNYSSELNVNALELDDSALYLCASSSWDRETGNTIYFGEGSWLTVV.

V usage is TRBV12-5 and J usage is TRBJ1-4; D unclear. Germline-derived CDR1 and CDR2 are LGHNT and FRNRAP. The V end was cut by 7 bases, the J end by 0 bases, with 9 bases between. This CDR3 spans 14 amino acids. This CDR3 reads CASALLPTNEKLFF. The CDR3 DNA is TGTGCTAGTGCCCTCCTTCCAACTAATGAAAAACTGTTTTTT.

This sequence joins TRBV6-5 and TRBJ2-5; possible D gene TRBD2, 6 bases. V was trimmed by 4 bases and J by 4 bases, leaving 13 bases between them. The CDR3 runs 14 residues. CDR1 and CDR2 from the germline V gene are MNHEY and SVGAGI. Here the CDR3 reads CASSFSKAGETQYF. CDR3 sequence (DNA): TGTGCCAGCAGTTTTTCTAAAGCGGGAGAGACCCAGTACTTC.

V is TRBV25-1 and J is TRBJ1-4, with 8 nucleotides matching TRBD1. The V and J ends lost 5 bases and 3 bases, in that order; junction bases with no gene match: 2. The CDR3 extends over 14 amino acids. The germline V gene encodes CDR1 MGHDK and CDR2 SYGVNS. DNA of the CDR3: TGTGCCAGCAGTAACAGGGGGGCTAATGAAAAACTGTTTTTT. This codes for CASSNRGANEKLFF.